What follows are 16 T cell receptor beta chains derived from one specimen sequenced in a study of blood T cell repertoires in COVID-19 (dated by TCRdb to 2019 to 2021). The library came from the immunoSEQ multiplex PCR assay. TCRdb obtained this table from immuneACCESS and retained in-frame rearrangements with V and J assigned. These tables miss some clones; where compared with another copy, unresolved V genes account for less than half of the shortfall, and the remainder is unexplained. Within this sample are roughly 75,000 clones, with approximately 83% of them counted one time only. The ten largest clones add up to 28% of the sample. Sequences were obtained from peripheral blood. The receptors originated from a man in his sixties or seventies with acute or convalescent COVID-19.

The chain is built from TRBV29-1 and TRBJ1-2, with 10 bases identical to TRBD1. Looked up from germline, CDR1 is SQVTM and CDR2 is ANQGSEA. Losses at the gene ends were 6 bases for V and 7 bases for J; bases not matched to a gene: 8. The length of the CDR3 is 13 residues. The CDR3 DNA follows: TGCAGCGTGATCGGACAGGGGGAGTTTGGCTACACCTTC. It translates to CSVIGQGEFGYTF.

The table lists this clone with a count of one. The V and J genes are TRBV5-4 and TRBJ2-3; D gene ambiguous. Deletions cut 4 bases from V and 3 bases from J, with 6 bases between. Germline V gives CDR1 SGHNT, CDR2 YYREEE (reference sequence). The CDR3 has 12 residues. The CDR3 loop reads CASSTWTDTQYF. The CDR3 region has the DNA TGTGCCAGCAGCACTTGGACAGATACGCAGTATTTT.

This CDR3 is CASSLTGYSPNTEAFF. CDR3 in DNA: TGCGCCAGCAGCTTGACAGGGTATTCCCCGAACACTGAAGCTTTCTTT. The chain recombines TRBV5-1 with TRBJ1-1, with D maybe TRBD1 (6 bases). Germline CDR1 SGHRS, CDR2 YFSETQ. This CDR3 region has 16 residues. The V gene lost 1 base and the J gene lost 1 base, with 14 bases spanning the gap.

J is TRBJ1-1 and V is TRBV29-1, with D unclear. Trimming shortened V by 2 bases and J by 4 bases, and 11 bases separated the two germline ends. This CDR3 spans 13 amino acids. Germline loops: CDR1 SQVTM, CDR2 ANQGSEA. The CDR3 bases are TGCAGCGTTGAAAAAGCGGACGGCACTGAAGCTTTCTTT. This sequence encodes CSVEKADGTEAFF.

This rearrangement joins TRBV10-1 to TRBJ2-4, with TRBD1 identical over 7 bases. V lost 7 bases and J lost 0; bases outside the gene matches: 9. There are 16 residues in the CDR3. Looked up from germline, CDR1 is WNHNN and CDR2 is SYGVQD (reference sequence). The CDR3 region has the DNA TGCGCCAGCACATGCGGTAGGGGGCTAGCCAAAAACATTCAGTACTTC. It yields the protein CASTCGRGLAKNIQYF.

This CDR3 reads CASSILGAAAYGYTF. The CDR3 region has the DNA TGTGCCAGTAGTATTTTGGGGGCAGCAGCTTATGGCTACACCTTC. The chain is built from TRBV19 and TRBJ1-2, with D tentatively TRBD1 (6 bases). This CDR3 has 15 amino acids. Germline CDR1 reads LNHDA; CDR2 reads SQIVND (reference sequence). The V gene lost 3 bases and the J gene lost 5 bases, with 16 bases spanning the gap.

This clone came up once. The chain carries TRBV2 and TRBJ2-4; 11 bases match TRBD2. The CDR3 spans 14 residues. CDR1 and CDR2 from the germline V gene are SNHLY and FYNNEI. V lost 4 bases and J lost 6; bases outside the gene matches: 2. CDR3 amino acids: CASSVTSGTNIQYF. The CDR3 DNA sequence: TGTGCCAGCAGTGTGACTAGCGGGACAAACATTCAGTACTTC.

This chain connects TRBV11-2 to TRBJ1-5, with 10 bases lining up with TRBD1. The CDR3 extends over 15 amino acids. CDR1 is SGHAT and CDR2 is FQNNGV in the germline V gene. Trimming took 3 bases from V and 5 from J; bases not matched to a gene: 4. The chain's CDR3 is CASSLAGTGDQPQHF. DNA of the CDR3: TGTGCCAGCAGCTTGGCCGGGACAGGGGATCAGCCCCAGCATTTT.

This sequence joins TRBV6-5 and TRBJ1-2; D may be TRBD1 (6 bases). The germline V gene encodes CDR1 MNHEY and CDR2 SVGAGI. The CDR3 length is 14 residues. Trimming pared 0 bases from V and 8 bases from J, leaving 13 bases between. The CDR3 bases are TGTGCCAGCAGTTACTCGTACAGGGAACGGGGCTACACCTTC. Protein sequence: CASSYSYRERGYTF.

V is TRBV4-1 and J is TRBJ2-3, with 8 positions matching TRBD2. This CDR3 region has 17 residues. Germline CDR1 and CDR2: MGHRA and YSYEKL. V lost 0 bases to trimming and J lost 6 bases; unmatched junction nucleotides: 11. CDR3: CASSQDKVAGSADTQYF. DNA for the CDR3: TGCGCCAGCAGCCAAGATAAGGTAGCGGGATCAGCCGATACGCAGTATTTT.

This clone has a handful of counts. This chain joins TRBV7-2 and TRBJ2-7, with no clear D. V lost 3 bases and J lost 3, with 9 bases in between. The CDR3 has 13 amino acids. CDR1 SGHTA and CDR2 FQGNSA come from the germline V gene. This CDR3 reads CASSFQLFYEQYF. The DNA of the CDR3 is TGTGCCAGCAGCTTTCAACTCTTCTACGAGCAGTACTTC.

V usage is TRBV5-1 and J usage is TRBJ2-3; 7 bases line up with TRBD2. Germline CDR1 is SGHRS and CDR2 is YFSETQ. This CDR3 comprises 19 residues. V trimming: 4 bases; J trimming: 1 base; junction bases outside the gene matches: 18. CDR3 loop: CASSPLVGGPSGGTDTQYF. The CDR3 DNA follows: TGCGCCAGCAGCCCCCTCGTGGGAGGGCCCTCGGGTGGCACAGATACGCAGTATTTT.

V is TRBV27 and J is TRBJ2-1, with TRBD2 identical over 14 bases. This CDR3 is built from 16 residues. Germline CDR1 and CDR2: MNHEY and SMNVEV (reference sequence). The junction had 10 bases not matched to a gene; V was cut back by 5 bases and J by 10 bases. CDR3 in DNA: TGTGCCAGCAGTCTACCGGGACTAGCGGGAGTTGGGGAGCAGTTCTTC. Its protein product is CASSLPGLAGVGEQFF.

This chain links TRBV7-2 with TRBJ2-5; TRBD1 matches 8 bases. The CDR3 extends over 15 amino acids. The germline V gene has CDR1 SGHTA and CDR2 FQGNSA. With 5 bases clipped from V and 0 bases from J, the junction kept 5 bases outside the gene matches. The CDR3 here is CASSHYRGDQETQYF. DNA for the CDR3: TGTGCCAGCAGCCACTACAGGGGGGACCAAGAGACCCAGTACTTC.

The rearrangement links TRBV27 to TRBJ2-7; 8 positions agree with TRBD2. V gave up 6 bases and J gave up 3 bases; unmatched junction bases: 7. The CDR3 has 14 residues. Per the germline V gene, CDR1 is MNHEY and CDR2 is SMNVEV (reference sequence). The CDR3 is CASSYRGGNYEQYF. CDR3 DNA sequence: TGTGCCAGCAGCTATCGGGGGGGAAACTACGAGCAGTACTTC.

CDR3 amino acids: CASSLLRGKLFF. CDR3 coding DNA: TGTGCCAGCAGCCTGCTAAGGGGAAAACTGTTTTTT. The J gene is TRBJ1-4, the V gene TRBV5-6; TRBD1 might be the D (5 bases). V gave up 4 bases and J gave up 10 bases, with 11 bases separating them. CDR1 SGHDT and CDR2 YYEEEE come from the germline V gene. This CDR3 is built from 12 residues.